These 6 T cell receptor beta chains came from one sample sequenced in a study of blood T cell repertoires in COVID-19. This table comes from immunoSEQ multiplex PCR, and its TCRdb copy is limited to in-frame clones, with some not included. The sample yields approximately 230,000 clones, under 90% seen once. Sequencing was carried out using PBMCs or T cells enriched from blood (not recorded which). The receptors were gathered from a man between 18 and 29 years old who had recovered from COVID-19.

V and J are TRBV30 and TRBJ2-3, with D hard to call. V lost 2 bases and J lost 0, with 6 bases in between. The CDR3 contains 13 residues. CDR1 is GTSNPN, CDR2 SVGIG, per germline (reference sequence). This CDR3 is CAWSRTSTDTQYF. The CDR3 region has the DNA TGTGCCTGGAGTCGCACTAGCACAGATACGCAGTATTTT.

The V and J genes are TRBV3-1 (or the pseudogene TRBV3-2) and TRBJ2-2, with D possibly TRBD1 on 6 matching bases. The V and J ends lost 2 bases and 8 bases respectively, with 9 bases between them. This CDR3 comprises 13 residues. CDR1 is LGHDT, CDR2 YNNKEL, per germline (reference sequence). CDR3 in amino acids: CASSQRQDGELFF. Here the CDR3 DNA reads TGTGCCAGCAGCCAACGACAGGATGGGGAGCTGTTTTTT.

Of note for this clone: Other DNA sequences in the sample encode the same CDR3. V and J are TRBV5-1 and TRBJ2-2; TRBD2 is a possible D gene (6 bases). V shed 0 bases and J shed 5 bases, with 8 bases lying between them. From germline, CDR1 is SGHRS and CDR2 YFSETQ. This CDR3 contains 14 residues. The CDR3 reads CASSLAGGTGELFF. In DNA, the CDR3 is TGCGCCAGCAGCTTGGCCGGGGGAACCGGGGAGCTGTTTTTT.

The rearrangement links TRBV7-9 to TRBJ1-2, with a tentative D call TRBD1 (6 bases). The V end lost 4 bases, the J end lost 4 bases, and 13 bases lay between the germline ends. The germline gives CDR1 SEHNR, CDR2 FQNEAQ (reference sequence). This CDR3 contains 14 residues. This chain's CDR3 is CASSSQGMPYGYTF. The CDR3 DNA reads TGTGCCAGCAGCTCCCAGGGGATGCCCTATGGCTACACCTTC.

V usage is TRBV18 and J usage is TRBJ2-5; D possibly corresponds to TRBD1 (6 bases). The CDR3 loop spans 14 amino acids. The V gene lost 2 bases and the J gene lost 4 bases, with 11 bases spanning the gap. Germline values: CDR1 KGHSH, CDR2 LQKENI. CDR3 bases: TGTGCCAGCTCACCATGGGGGCAGGGAGAGACCCAGTACTTC. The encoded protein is CASSPWGQGETQYF.

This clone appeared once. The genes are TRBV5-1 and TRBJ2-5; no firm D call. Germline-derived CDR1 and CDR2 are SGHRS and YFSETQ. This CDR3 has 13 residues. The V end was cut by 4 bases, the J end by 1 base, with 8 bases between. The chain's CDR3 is CASSPQPQETQYF. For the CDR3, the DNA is TGCGCCAGCAGCCCACAGCCCCAAGAGACCCAGTACTTC. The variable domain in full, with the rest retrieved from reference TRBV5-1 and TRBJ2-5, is KAGVTQTPRYLIKTRGQQVTLSCSPISGHRSVSWYQQTPGQGLQFLFEYFSETQRNKGNFPGRFSGRQFSNSRSEMNVSTLELGDSALYLCASSPQPQETQYFGPGTRLLVL.